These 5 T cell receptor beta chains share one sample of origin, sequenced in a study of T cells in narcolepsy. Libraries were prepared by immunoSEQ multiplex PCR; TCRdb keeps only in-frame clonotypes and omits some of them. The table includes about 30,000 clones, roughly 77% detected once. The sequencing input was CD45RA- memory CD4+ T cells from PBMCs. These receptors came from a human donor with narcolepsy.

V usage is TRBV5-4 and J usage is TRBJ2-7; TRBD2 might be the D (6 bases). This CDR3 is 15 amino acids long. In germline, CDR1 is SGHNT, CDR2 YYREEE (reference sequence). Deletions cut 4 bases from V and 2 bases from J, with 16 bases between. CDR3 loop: CASSIPGASAYEQYF. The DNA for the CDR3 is TGTGCCAGCAGCATCCCCGGGGCTAGCGCCTACGAGCAGTACTTC.

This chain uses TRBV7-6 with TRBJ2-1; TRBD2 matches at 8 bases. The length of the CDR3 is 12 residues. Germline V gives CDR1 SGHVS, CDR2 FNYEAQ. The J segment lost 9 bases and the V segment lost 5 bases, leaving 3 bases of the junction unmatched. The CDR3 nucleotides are TGTGCCAGCAGCCAACTAGCGGCTGAGCAGTTCTTC. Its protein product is CASSQLAAEQFF.

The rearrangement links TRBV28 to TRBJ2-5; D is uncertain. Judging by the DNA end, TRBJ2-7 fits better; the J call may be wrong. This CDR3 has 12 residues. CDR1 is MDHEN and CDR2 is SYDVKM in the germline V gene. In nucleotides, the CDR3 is TGTGCCAGCAGTTTGAACGGCTACGAGCAGTACTTC. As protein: CASSLNGYEQYF.

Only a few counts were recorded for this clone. The CDR3 spells CASSEQGVLGEQYF. The CDR3 nucleotides are TGTGCCAGCAGTGAACAGGGGGTTTTAGGCGAGCAGTACTTC. The V gene is TRBV2, the J gene TRBJ2-7; 7 bases map to TRBD1. The germline CDR1 and CDR2 sequences are SNHLY and FYNNEI. Unmatched junction bases numbered 7, after V lost 2 bases and J lost 6 bases. The CDR3 runs 14 residues.

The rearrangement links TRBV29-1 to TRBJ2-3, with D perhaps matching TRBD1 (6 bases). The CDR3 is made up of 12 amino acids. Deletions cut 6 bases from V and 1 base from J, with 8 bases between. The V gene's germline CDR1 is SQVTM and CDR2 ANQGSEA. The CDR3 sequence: CSVSGGTDTQYF. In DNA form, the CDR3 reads TGCAGCGTATCAGGGGGCACAGATACGCAGTATTTT.